This entry lists 30 T cell receptor beta chains sequenced from one sample in a study of shared clonotypes between healthy human individuals. Terminally differentiated effector memory CD45RA+ cells were excluded from the naive CD8 cells, which were CD45RO-negative and positively selected for CCR7. Assay: immunoSEQ multiplex PCR; the TCRdb copy retains only in-frame clones and omits some. The table has some 1,900,000 clones, approximately 95% seen once; the top ten hold 1% to 1.5%. Sequencing was performed on naive CD8+ T cells sorted from blood. The receptors were gathered from a young man in good health.

The chain recombines TRBV5-1 with TRBJ2-1; 10 bases fit TRBD2. The germline CDR1 and CDR2 sequences are SGHRS and YFSETQ. The length of the CDR3 is 18 residues. The V and J ends lost 0 bases and 0 bases, in that order; junction bases with no gene match: 6. The CDR3 bases are TGCGCCAGCAGCTTGGGACTAGCGGGTTTCAGCTCCTACAATGAGCAGTTCTTC. Translation: CASSLGLAGFSSYNEQFF.

The CDR3, as DNA: TGTGCCAGCAGTTTATGGGGGAAAAATCCCTACGAGCAGTACTTC. Amino acids: CASSLWGKNPYEQYF. V usage is TRBV27 and J usage is TRBJ2-7, with D perhaps assigned TRBD1 or TRBD2 (5 bases each). V shed 1 base and J shed 2 bases, with 12 bases lying between them. This CDR3 is built from 15 residues. CDR1 is MNHEY and CDR2 is SMNVEV in the germline V gene (reference sequence).

The chain links TRBV5-8 to TRBJ2-2; D is unresolved. The germline V gene encodes CDR1 SGHTS and CDR2 YDEGEE. CDR3 length: 12 amino acids. V was clipped by 1 base and J by 4 bases, with 2 bases between them. The CDR3 DNA is TGTGCCAGCAGCTTGAGCACCGGGGAGCTGTTTTTT. Its translation is CASSLSTGELFF.

This clone has more than one count but fewer than ten. Additional DNA sequences in this sample encode the identical CDR3. V is TRBV7-9 and J is TRBJ1-6; D is unclear. Trimming shortened V by 1 base and J by 9 bases, and 7 bases separated the two germline ends. The germline V gene encodes CDR1 SEHNR and CDR2 FQNEAQ (reference sequence). The CDR3 covers 13 residues. The CDR3 loop reads CASSLGAASPLHF. The DNA of the CDR3 is TGTGCCAGCAGCTTAGGGGCAGCTTCACCCCTCCACTTT.

The J gene is TRBJ2-2, the V gene TRBV5-4; 9 bases fit TRBD2. Germline V gene sequence: CDR1 SGHNT, CDR2 YYREEE (reference sequence). V gave up 0 bases and J gave up 8 bases; unmatched junction bases: 8. The CDR3 covers 16 residues. The CDR3, as DNA: TGTGCCAGCAGCTTGGGGGTAGCGGGAGACTTTGGGGAGCTGTTTTTT. Translating it yields CASSLGVAGDFGELFF.

V is TRBV7-9 and J is TRBJ2-1; TRBD2 matches at 8 bases. The CDR3 covers 14 residues. The V and J ends lost 10 bases and 3 bases, in that order; junction bases with no gene match: 8. Germline V lookup: CDR1 SEHNR, CDR2 FQNEAQ (reference sequence). The CDR3 DNA reads as TGTGCCACCTCGGGACTAGATGACTACAATGAGCAGTTCTTC. Amino acids: CATSGLDDYNEQFF.

The V gene is TRBV2, the J gene TRBJ2-1, with D possibly being TRBD2 (5 bases). CDR1 and CDR2 from the germline V gene are SNHLY and FYNNEI. This CDR3 has 16 amino acids. The V end lost 5 bases, the J end lost 3 bases, and 17 bases lay between the germline ends. Written as DNA, the CDR3 is TGTGCCAGCAGTAACACAGACTATCCGGTCTACAATGAGCAGTTCTTC. This codes for CASSNTDYPVYNEQFF.

The chain joins TRBV27 to TRBJ2-7, with 8 bases that match TRBD1. CDR1 MNHEY and CDR2 SMNVEV come from the germline V gene (reference sequence). This CDR3 is 13 amino acids long. The V and J ends lost 8 bases and 5 bases, in that order; junction bases with no gene match: 8. Here the CDR3 reads CASPCRGLDEQYF. DNA for the CDR3: TGTGCCAGCCCCTGCAGGGGGCTTGACGAGCAGTACTTC.

This clone was picked up one time. The sample holds other DNA sequences that translate to the same CDR3. This rearrangement joins TRBV9 to TRBJ2-2, with D unclear. V was clipped by 3 bases and J by 5 bases, with 8 bases between them. This CDR3 contains 13 residues. The germline gives CDR1 SGDLS, CDR2 YYNGEE. The CDR3 DNA sequence: TGTGCCAGCAGCGCCGGCTTAACCGGGGAGCTGTTTTTT. It is translated as CASSAGLTGELFF.

The V call is TRBV5-6, the J call TRBJ2-7, with 9 bases fitting TRBD2. The CDR3 extends over 16 amino acids. The germline CDR1 and CDR2 sequences are SGHDT and YYEEEE. V lost 0 bases, J lost 6 bases, and 10 bases stayed unmatched. The CDR3 protein is CASSLAASGIIGEQYF. CDR3 sequence (DNA): TGTGCCAGCAGCTTGGCGGCTAGCGGGATTATTGGCGAGCAGTACTTC. The full variable domain, completed using reference TRBV5-6 and TRBJ2-7, is DAGVTQSPTHLIKTRGQQVTLRCSPKSGHDTVSWYQQALGQGPQFIFQYYEEEERQRGNFPDRFSGHQFPNYSSELNVNALLLGDSALYLCASSLAASGIIGEQYFGPGTRLTVT.

About this clone itself: A junction boundary mismatches the germline segment, possibly from a read error. This chain's CDR3 is CASRSGTGGARINF. The CDR3 DNA sequence: TGTGCCAGCAGGTCCGGGACAGGGGGCGCAAGGATAAACTTC. This chain joins TRBV11-2 and TRBJ2-5; 12 bases are a match to TRBD1. CDR1 and CDR2 (germline): SGHAT, FQNNGV. This CDR3 contains 14 residues.

The V call is TRBV28, the J call TRBJ2-5; D remains unclear. Germline V gene lookup returns CDR1 MDHEN and CDR2 SYDVKM. V lost 4 bases, J lost 4 bases, and 10 bases lay in between. The CDR3 sequence is 13 residues long. CDR3 region: CASSSKFTETQYF. CDR3 in DNA: TGTGCCAGCAGTTCTAAATTTACAGAGACCCAGTACTTC.

The chain is built from TRBV27 and TRBJ2-1; TRBD2 matches at 11 bases. V was pared by 4 bases and J by 0 bases, with 8 bases of the junction left unmatched. The CDR3 has 18 amino acids. Germline assignment: CDR1 MNHEY and CDR2 SMNVEV (reference sequence). The CDR3 bases are TGTGCCAGCAGTTCTAGACTAGCGGGGCCTAGCTCCTACAATGAGCAGTTCTTC. Amino acid sequence: CASSSRLAGPSSYNEQFF.

The chain has TRBV5-4 and TRBJ2-1; D unresolved. Germline CDR1 and CDR2: SGHNT and YYREEE (reference sequence). V gave up 0 bases and J gave up 10 bases, with 8 bases separating them. This CDR3 is 12 amino acids long. Written as DNA, the CDR3 is TGTGCCAGCAGCTTGGGACAACTGGAGCAGTTCTTC. Its translation is CASSLGQLEQFF.

V is TRBV13 and J is TRBJ2-1; unclear D gene. The CDR3 length is 16 residues. Trimming removed 3 bases at V and 2 bases at J, with 14 bases between. Germline CDR1 and CDR2: PRHDT and FYEKMQ (reference sequence). The CDR3 region is CASSFSAGMAYNEQFF. The CDR3, as DNA: TGTGCCAGCAGCTTCTCCGCAGGTATGGCCTACAATGAGCAGTTCTTC. Full variable domain (remainder filled in from reference TRBV13 and TRBJ2-1): AAGVIQSPRHLIKEKRETATLKCYPIPRHDTVYWYQQGPGQDPQFLISFYEKMQSDKGSIPDRFSAQQFSDYHSELNMSSLELGDSALYFCASSFSAGMAYNEQFFGPGTRLTVL.

The rearrangement joins TRBV4-1 to TRBJ1-1, with D possibly TRBD1 on 5 matching bases. The germline gives CDR1 MGHRA, CDR2 YSYEKL. V lost 1 base to trimming and J lost 5 bases, with 14 bases between them. The CDR3 is 15 amino acids. The CDR3 sequence: CASSQVSGRETEAFF. The CDR3 coding sequence is TGCGCCAGCAGCCAAGTATCGGGACGGGAGACTGAAGCTTTCTTT.

The chain links TRBV7-9 to TRBJ2-7; D ambiguous. CDR1 and CDR2 from the germline V gene are SEHNR and FQNEAQ (reference sequence). V lost 3 bases, J lost 3 bases, and 12 bases lay in between. The CDR3 has 14 residues. CDR3 DNA sequence: TGTGCCAGCAGCTTGGTGGGAATAGGCTACGAGCAGTACTTC. Amino acids: CASSLVGIGYEQYF.

The chain carries TRBV27 and TRBJ1-6; 9 nucleotides match TRBD1. The CDR3 sequence is 17 residues long. Germline CDR1 is MNHEY and CDR2 is SMNVEV (reference sequence). V trimming: 4 bases; J trimming: 10 bases; junction bases outside the gene matches: 14. DNA for the CDR3: TGTGCCAGCAGTTCTGCCCTGGGACAGGGAGGGGAGTCACCCCTCCACTTT. It translates to CASSSALGQGGESPLHF.

The chain carries TRBV5-1 and TRBJ1-2, with 7 bases aligning to TRBD1. This CDR3 contains 19 residues. V was pared by 1 base and J by 4 bases, with 19 bases of the junction left unmatched. Germline V gives CDR1 SGHRS, CDR2 YFSETQ. CDR3 region: CASSLKGAELGFLFYGYTF. The CDR3 DNA reads as TGCGCCAGCAGCTTGAAGGGGGCCGAGCTAGGGTTTTTATTCTATGGCTACACCTTC.

V gene TRBV6-5 combines with J gene TRBJ2-5, with D perhaps matching TRBD1 (6 bases). With 0 bases removed from V and 1 base from J, the gap between germline ends came to 9 bases. The CDR3 sequence is 15 residues long. Germline V gene lookup returns CDR1 MNHEY and CDR2 SVGAGI. The CDR3 DNA reads TGTGCCAGCAGTTACTCCACAGGGATCCAAGAGACCCAGTACTTC. Residues: CASSYSTGIQETQYF.

The chain joins TRBV15 to TRBJ2-3; the D gene is possibly TRBD1 (6 bases). V lost 3 bases, J lost 3 bases, and 13 bases lay in between. CDR3 length equals 15 residues. In germline, CDR1 is LNHNV, CDR2 YYDKDF (reference sequence). The CDR3 protein is CATSRERQVTDTQYF. The CDR3 coding sequence is TGTGCCACCAGCAGGGAGAGACAGGTGACAGATACGCAGTATTTT. Variable domain in full (rest from reference TRBV15 and TRBJ2-3): DAMVIQNPRYQVTQFGKPVTLSCSQTLNHNVMYWYQQKSSQAPKLLFHYYDKDFNNEADTPDNFQSRRPNTSFCFLDIRSPGLGDTAMYLCATSRERQVTDTQYFGPGTRLTVL.

The CDR3 is CASSSRGNTEAFF. As DNA, the CDR3 is TGTGCCAGCAGCTCCAGGGGGAACACTGAAGCTTTCTTT. The chain joins TRBV7-8 to TRBJ1-1, with a tentative D call TRBD1 (6 bases). V shed 4 bases and J shed 1 base, with 7 bases lying between them. The germline CDR1 and CDR2 sequences are SGHVS and FQNEAQ. The CDR3 length is 13 residues.

This clone was seen just once. The chain recombines TRBV4-3 with TRBJ2-7; TRBD2 might be the D (5 bases). From germline, CDR1 is LGHNA and CDR2 YSLEER. The CDR3 length is 15 residues. Trimming removed 1 base from V and 0 bases from J, with 10 bases in between. CDR3 residues: CASSQVIASSYEQYF. In DNA, the CDR3 is TGCGCCAGCAGCCAAGTCATAGCGAGCTCCTACGAGCAGTACTTC.

V gene TRBV5-1 combines with J gene TRBJ2-3, with 9 bases that match TRBD1. The trim removed 0 bases at V and 4 bases at J, leaving 9 bases unmatched. The CDR3 has 17 amino acids. The germline CDR1 and CDR2 sequences are SGHRS and YFSETQ. The CDR3 coding sequence is TGCGCCAGCAGCTTGGGTCTCGGACAGGGGTTCTCAGATACGCAGTATTTT. It codes for CASSLGLGQGFSDTQYF. Full variable domain (rest looked up from reference TRBV5-1 and TRBJ2-3): KAGVTQTPRYLIKTRGQQVTLSCSPISGHRSVSWYQQTPGQGLQFLFEYFSETQRNKGNFPGRFSGRQFSNSRSEMNVSTLELGDSALYLCASSLGLGQGFSDTQYFGPGTRLTVL.

In DNA form, the CDR3 reads TGTGCCACCGCCACTCCCGACTCTGGAAACACCATATATTTT. Its translation is CATATPDSGNTIYF. V gene TRBV10-3 combines with J gene TRBJ1-3; D gene unclear. The CDR3 runs to 14 residues. Trimming removed 10 bases from V and 0 bases from J, with 13 bases in between. The germline CDR1 and CDR2 sequences are ENHRY and SYGVKD.

As regards this clone: Other DNA sequences in the same sample also yield this CDR3. This chain connects TRBV4-3 to TRBJ2-7, with TRBD1 identical over 8 bases. The junction had 4 bases not matched to a gene; V was cut back by 6 bases and J by 3 bases. Germline assignment: CDR1 LGHNA and CDR2 YSLEER. CDR3 length: 13 residues. Written as DNA, the CDR3 is TGCGCCAGCAGTCACGGACAGGGCTACGAGCAGTACTTC. It translates to CASSHGQGYEQYF.

This clone came up once. The chain carries TRBV13 and TRBJ2-5, with 8 bases lining up with TRBD1. Germline CDR1 and CDR2: PRHDT and FYEKMQ (reference sequence). The V segment lost 4 bases and the J segment 2 bases; nucleotides outside the gene matches: 3. This CDR3 has 14 amino acids. The CDR3 bases are TGTGCCAGCAGCTACGACAGGGGTCAAGAGACCCAGTACTTC. Its translation is CASSYDRGQETQYF.

Remarks on this clone: At the DNA level, this CDR3 is encoded by other sequences in the same sample as well. J is TRBJ1-2 and V is TRBV6-5; TRBD1 aligns across 7 bases. The CDR3 consists of 16 residues. The trim removed 2 bases at V and 0 bases at J, leaving 6 bases unmatched. Germline CDR1 is MNHEY and CDR2 is SVGAGI. CDR3 loop: CASSYSTGETNYGYTF. In DNA, the CDR3 is TGTGCCAGCAGTTACAGTACAGGGGAGACTAACTATGGCTACACCTTC.

The CDR3 DNA reads TGCAGCGGGCAGGGGTCGAACACCGGGGAGCTGTTTTTT. This sequence encodes CSGQGSNTGELFF. The rearrangement uses TRBV29-1 and TRBJ2-2; a weak D match, TRBD1 (6 bases). With 7 bases removed from V and 0 bases from J, the gap between germline ends came to 9 bases. The CDR3 runs 13 residues. Germline CDR1 SQVTM, CDR2 ANQGSEA.

The chain carries TRBV6-5 and TRBJ2-3, with D possibly being TRBD2 (6 bases). The V and J ends lost 7 bases and 0 bases respectively, with 14 bases between them. CDR1 MNHEY and CDR2 SVGAGI come from the germline V gene. The CDR3 is 15 residues long. This CDR3 reads CASTYLGGSTDTQYF. The DNA of the CDR3 is TGTGCCAGCACCTACTTGGGGGGTAGCACAGATACGCAGTATTTT.